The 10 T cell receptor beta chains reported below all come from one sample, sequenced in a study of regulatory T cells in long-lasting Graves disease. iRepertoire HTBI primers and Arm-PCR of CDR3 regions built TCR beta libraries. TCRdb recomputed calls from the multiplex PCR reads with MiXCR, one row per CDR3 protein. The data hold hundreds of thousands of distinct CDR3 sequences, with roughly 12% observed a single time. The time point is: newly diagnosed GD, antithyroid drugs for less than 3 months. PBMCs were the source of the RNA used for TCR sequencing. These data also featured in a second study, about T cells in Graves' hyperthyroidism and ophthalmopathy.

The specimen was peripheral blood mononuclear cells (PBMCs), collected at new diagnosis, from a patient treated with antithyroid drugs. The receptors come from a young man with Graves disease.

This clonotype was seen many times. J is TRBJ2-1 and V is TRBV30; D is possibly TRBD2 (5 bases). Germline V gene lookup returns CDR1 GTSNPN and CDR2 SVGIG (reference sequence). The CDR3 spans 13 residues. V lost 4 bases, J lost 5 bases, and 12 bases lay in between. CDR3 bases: TGTGCCTGGAAATCGGGGATGGACAATGAGCAGTTCTTC. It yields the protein CAWKSGMDNEQFF. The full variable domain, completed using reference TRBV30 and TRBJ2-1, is SQTIHQWPATLVQPVGSPLSLECTVEGTSNPNLYWYRQAAGRGLQLLFYSVGIGQISSEVPQNLSASRPQDRQFILSSKKLLLSDSGFYLCAWKSGMDNEQFFGPGTRLTVL.

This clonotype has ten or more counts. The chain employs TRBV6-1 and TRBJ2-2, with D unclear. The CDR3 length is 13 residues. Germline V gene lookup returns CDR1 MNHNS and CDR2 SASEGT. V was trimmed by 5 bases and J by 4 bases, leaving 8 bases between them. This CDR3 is CASSPAATGELFF. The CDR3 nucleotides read TGTGCCAGCAGTCCGGCAGCCACCGGGGAGCTGTTTTTT.

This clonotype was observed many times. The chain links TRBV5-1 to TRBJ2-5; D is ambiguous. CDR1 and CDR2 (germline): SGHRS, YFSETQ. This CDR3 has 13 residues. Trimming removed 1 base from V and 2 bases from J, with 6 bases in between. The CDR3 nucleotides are TGCGCCAGCAGCTTGATGCAGCAAGAGACCCAGTACTTC. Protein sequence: CASSLMQQETQYF.

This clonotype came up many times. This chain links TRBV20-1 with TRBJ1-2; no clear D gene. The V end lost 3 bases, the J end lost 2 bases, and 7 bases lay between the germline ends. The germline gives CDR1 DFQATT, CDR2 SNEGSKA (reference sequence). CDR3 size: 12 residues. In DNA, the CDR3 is TGCAGTGCTAGCTCGGGAAACTATGGCTACACCTTC. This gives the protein CSASSGNYGYTF.

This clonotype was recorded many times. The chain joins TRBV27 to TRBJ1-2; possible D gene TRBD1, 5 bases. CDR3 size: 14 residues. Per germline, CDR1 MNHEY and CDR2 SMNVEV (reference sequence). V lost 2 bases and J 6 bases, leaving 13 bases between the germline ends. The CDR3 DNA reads TGTGCCAGCAGTTTACGGGATTGGGGGGATGGCTACACCTTC. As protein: CASSLRDWGDGYTF.

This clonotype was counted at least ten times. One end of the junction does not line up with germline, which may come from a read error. The DNA of the CDR3 is TGTGCCAGCAGCTTAGTCGGGGATACGCAGTATTTT. This translates into CASSLVGDTQYF. The J gene is TRBJ2-3, the V gene TRBV5-1; no reliable D call. This CDR3 contains 12 residues. Per the germline V gene, CDR1 is SGHRS and CDR2 is YFSETQ.

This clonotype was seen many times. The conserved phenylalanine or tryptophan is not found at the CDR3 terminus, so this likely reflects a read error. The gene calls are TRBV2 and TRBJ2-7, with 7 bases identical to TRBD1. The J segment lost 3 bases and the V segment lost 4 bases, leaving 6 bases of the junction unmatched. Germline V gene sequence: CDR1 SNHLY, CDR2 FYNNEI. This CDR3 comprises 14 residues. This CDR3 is CASSVRGLIYEQYL. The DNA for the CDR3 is TGTGCCAGCAGTGTGAGGGGGCTTATCTACGAGCAGTACCTC.

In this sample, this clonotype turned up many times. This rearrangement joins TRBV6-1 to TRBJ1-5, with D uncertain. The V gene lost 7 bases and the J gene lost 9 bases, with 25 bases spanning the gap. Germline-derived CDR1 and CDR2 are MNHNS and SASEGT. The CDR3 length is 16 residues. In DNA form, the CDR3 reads TGTGCCAGCACATCCGGGATTTTCCAAGACGGAGGGCCCCAGCATTTT. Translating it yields CASTSGIFQDGGPQHF.

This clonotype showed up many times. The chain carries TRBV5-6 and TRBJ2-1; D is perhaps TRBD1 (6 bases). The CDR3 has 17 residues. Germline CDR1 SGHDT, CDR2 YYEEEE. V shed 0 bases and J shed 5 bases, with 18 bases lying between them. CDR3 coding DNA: TGTGCCAGCAGCTTGGGTATTGGGCAGGGGCCTAACAATGAGCAGTTCTTC. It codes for CASSLGIGQGPNNEQFF.

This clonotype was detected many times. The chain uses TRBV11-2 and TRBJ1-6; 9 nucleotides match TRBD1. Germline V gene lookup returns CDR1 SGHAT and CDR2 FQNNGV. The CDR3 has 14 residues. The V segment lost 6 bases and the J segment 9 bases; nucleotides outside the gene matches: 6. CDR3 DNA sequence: TGTGCCAGCAGATTTACAGGGGGCCCTTCACCCCTCCACTTT. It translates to CASRFTGGPSPLHF.